Following are 10 T cell receptor beta chains from one sample sequenced in a study of monozygotic twins with inflammatory bowel disease. TCRdb reanalyzed the 5' RACE reads, giving one entry per CDR3 protein sequence and no DNA. In total, the table holds about 450,000 distinct CDR3 sequences. Sequencing was carried out using blood. The receptors were sampled from a human donor with ulcerative colitis or Crohn's disease, or a healthy co-twin of an affected twin (not recorded which).

The chain carries TRBV4-1 and TRBJ2-1; TCRdb gives TRBD1 as the D gene, but with no DNA this cannot be confirmed. The CDR3 runs to 18 residues. Per germline, CDR1 MGHRA and CDR2 YSYEKL. The CDR3 loop reads CASSPSNRGESSYNEQFF.

The V gene is TRBV15, the J gene TRBJ2-3; TCRdb lists TRBD2, though no DNA is available to test this call. The CDR3 covers 17 residues. Germline loops: CDR1 LNHNV, CDR2 YYDKDF (reference sequence). The CDR3 region is CATSRDWTSGRSDTQYF.

The chain joins TRBV4-3 to TRBJ2-4; TCRdb calls TRBD1, which cannot be checked without DNA. This CDR3 has 16 residues. Germline CDR1 LGHNA, CDR2 YSLEER. The CDR3 reads CASSQDLTGVGNIQYF.

The CDR3 loop is CASSWGTGTNEKLFF. This rearrangement joins TRBV5-1 to TRBJ1-4; TCRdb picks TRBD1, but there is no DNA to check that call. The CDR3 spans 15 residues. Germline-derived CDR1 and CDR2 are SGHRS and YFSETQ.

This chain uses TRBV3-1 with TRBJ1-5; absent DNA, TCRdb's TRBD1 call cannot be checked. The CDR3 runs 14 residues. Germline CDR1 and CDR2: LGHDT and YNNKEL (reference sequence). CDR3 sequence: CASSQAGGNQPQHF. The complete variable domain, with remaining parts taken from reference TRBV3-1 and TRBJ1-5, reads DTAVSQTPKYLVTQMGNDKSIKCEQNLGHDTMYWYKQDSKKFLKIMFSYNNKELIINETVPNRFSPKSPDKAHLNLHINSLELGDSAVYFCASSQAGGNQPQHFGDGTRLSIL.

The gene calls are TRBV6-2 or TRBV6-3 and TRBJ2-1; TCRdb names TRBD1, which stays unverified in the absence of DNA. Germline CDR1 and CDR2: MNHEY and SVGEGT. The CDR3 length is 16 residues. The CDR3: CASSPQGSTPYNEQFF.

The chain is built from TRBV5-1 and TRBJ1-1; TCRdb outputs TRBD1, but without DNA this stays unchecked. The CDR3 has 18 residues. Germline CDR1 reads SGHRS; CDR2 reads YFSETQ. The CDR3 loop is CASSFDPGAGMTDTEAFF.

The gene calls are TRBV20-1 and TRBJ1-5; as DNA is missing, the TRBD1 call by TCRdb cannot be tested. This CDR3 region has 15 residues. Germline V gene data show CDR1 as DFQATT and CDR2 as SNEGSKA (reference sequence). CDR3 residues: CSAEGGGWGNQPQHF.

This rearrangement joins TRBV7-2 to TRBJ2-3; no DNA is available, so the TRBD2 call from TCRdb remains unchecked. Germline V gene data show CDR1 as SGHTA and CDR2 as FQGNSA. The CDR3 length is 17 residues. The CDR3 reads CASSFRTRRGGTDTQYF.

The J gene is TRBJ1-1, the V gene TRBV7-9; TCRdb picks TRBD1, but there is no DNA to check that call. From germline, CDR1 is SEHNR and CDR2 FQNEAQ (reference sequence). CDR3 length: 16 residues. Here the CDR3 reads CASSPRRRGLIPEAFF.